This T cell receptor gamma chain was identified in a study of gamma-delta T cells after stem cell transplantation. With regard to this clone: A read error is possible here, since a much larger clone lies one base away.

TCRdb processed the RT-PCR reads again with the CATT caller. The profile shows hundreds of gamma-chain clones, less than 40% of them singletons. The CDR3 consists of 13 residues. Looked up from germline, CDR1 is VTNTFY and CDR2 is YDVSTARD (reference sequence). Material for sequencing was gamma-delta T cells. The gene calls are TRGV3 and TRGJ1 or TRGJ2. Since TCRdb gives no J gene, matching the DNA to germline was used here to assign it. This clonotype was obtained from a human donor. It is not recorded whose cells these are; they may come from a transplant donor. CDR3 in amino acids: CATRDRLGYKKLF. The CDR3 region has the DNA TGTGCCACCCGGGACAGGCTCGGATATAAGAAACTCTTT.